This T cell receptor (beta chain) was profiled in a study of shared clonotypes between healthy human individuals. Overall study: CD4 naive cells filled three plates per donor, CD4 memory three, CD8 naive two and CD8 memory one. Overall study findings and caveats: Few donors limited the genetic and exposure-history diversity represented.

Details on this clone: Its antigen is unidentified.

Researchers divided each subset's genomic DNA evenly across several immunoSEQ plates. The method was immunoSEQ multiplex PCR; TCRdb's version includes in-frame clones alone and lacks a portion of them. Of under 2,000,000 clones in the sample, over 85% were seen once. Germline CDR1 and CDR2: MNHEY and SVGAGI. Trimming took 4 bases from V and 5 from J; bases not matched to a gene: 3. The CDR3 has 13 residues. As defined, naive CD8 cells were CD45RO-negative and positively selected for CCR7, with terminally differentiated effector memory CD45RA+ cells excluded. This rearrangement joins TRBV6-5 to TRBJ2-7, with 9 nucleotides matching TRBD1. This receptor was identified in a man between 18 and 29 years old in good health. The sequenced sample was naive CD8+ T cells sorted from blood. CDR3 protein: CASSFGTGNEQYF. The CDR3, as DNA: TGTGCCAGCAGTTTCGGGACAGGGAACGAGCAGTACTTC.